Detailed here is one T cell receptor beta chain. Its antigen is currently unknown. In TCRdb, the 5' RACE reads were re-called with MiXCR into one record per CDR3 protein. This sample yields more than 400,000 distinct CDR3 sequences, of which roughly 18% are seen a single time; 9% to 15% belongs to the top ten. This sample stems from a study of T-cell memory formation after mild COVID-19. Findings of the study overall: Contracting CD4+ clones lay largely in CM and EM, with CD8+ ones residing in EMRA.

Trimming removed 1 base at V and 12 bases at J, with 13 bases between. CDR1 is LNHNV and CDR2 is YYDKDF in the germline V gene (reference sequence). There are 13 residues in the CDR3. The source of this sequence is an adult woman who had mild COVID-19 (a few samples of this study predate the infection). Cell type and time point are not known. The V call is TRBV15, the J call TRBJ2-1; D might be TRBD2 (5 bases). The sample taken for sequencing was PBMCs or a T cell subset sorted from them (not recorded which). The CDR3 region has the DNA TGTGCCACCAGCAGAGCCTATAGGGAGTGGCAGTTCTTC. It translates to CATSRAYREWQFF.